This T cell receptor (beta chain) was captured in a study of T cell clonotyping in hematopoietic cell transplantation. The data were produced by immunoSEQ multiplex PCR, yet TCRdb's version contains in-frame clones alone and is incomplete. This table holds about 69,000 clones, over 90% found once. Germline V gives CDR1 MDHEN, CDR2 SYDVKM. V was pared by 10 bases and J by 6 bases, with 13 bases between. This CDR3 has 11 amino acids. This chain joins TRBV28 and TRBJ2-7; D remains ambiguous. Input material: peripheral blood mononuclear cells. The receptor was derived from a man between 50 and 59 years old in good health. Some clones in this sample may be carry-over from other donors' samples. The CDR3 DNA follows: TGTGCCACCCTTGGTGATGGCGAGCAGTACTTC. Translated: CATLGDGEQYF.